The TCR beta chain described here comes from a study of T cell repertoires in cytomegalovirus infection. Study conclusions and caveats: CMV carriers having the relevant HLA were flagged by cumulative public TCR beta family frequency.

TCRdb passed the reads through MiXCR, listing each CDR3 protein once. Of fewer than 350,000 distinct CDR3 sequences listed, 15% to 20% are singletons. Trimming removed 4 bases from V and 3 bases from J, with 12 bases in between. The germline V gene has CDR1 MDHEN and CDR2 SYDVKM. This CDR3 is built from 14 residues. As for this clonotype: Its matching antigen is unknown.

Sequences were obtained from PBMCs. The clonotype was recovered from a human donor in good health (CMV status not recorded). Some clones in this sample may be carry-over from other donors' samples. The chain carries TRBV28 and TRBJ1-2, with D uncertain. DNA of the CDR3: TGTGCCAGCAGTTCACCGACTTGGGACTATGGCTACACCTTC. Protein sequence: CASSSPTWDYGYTF.